These 24 T cell receptor beta chains were all obtained from the same sample, sequenced in a study of T cells in Graves' hyperthyroidism and ophthalmopathy. The investigators amplified TCR beta CDR3 regions from RNA transcripts. The study used the HTBI primer set for a first-round RT-PCR of the TCR CDR3. MiXCR, run by TCRdb on the multiplex PCR reads, gives a single entry per CDR3 protein. Of about 500,000 distinct CDR3 sequences in the sample, roughly 14% were seen once. Sequences were obtained from blood. The receptor source for this set is a woman between 18 and 30 years old with Graves' hyperthyroidism.

This clonotype was recorded at least ten times. The rearrangement joins TRBV3-1 to TRBJ2-5; D ambiguous. The germline V gene encodes CDR1 LGHDT and CDR2 YNNKEL (reference sequence). V lost 0 bases to trimming and J lost 0 bases, with 23 bases between them. The CDR3 is 20 residues long. CDR3 amino acids: CASSQDPARVRSRYQETQYF. The CDR3 DNA follows: TGTGCCAGCAGCCAAGACCCCGCCCGTGTTAGAAGCCGGTACCAAGAGACCCAGTACTTC.

This clonotype was recorded at least ten times. This rearrangement joins TRBV28 to TRBJ2-5, with 8 bases identical to TRBD1. Germline V CDR1 and CDR2: MDHEN, SYDVKM. J lost 7 bases, V lost 3 bases, and 13 bases had no gene match. This CDR3 is 16 amino acids long. The CDR3 spells CASSLSLATGAWTQYF. The DNA of the CDR3 is TGTGCCAGCAGTTTGTCATTAGCGACAGGGGCTTGGACCCAGTACTTC.

This clonotype was recorded many times. The J gene is TRBJ2-3, the V gene TRBV18; 10 bases align to TRBD2. V lost 3 bases and J lost 1; bases outside the gene matches: 7. Germline V CDR1 and CDR2: KGHSH, LQKENI. CDR3 length equals 17 residues. The CDR3 loop is CASSPGLAGVGTDTQYF. The CDR3 DNA reads as TGTGCCAGCTCACCGGGGCTAGCGGGAGTCGGCACAGATACGCAGTATTTT.

The chain uses TRBV6-1 and TRBJ2-1; 8 bases agree with TRBD2. This CDR3 is 16 amino acids long. The V gene's germline CDR1 is MNHNS and CDR2 SASEGT. After removal of 5 bases from V and 1 base from J, the junction contained 7 bases not matched to a gene. CDR3 coding DNA: TGTGCCAGCAGTCCAGCGGGAGCGAAGTCCTACAATGAGCAGTTCTTC. Protein product: CASSPAGAKSYNEQFF.

There are many counts of this clonotype. The CDR3 sequence is CASSGDSSYNSPLHF. As DNA, the CDR3 is TGTGCCAGCAGTGGGGACAGCTCCTATAATTCACCCCTCCACTTT. The V and J genes are TRBV12-3 or TRBV12-4 and TRBJ1-6, with 7 bases matching TRBD1. Trimming cost V 5 bases and J 0 bases; bases outside gene matches: 1. This CDR3 is 15 amino acids long.

The sample holds a few counts of this clonotype. The chain links TRBV4-1 to TRBJ2-3; 7 bases align to TRBD1. The V gene end was trimmed by 0 bases and the J gene end by 3 bases; junction bases not matched to a gene: 9. The CDR3 sequence is 17 residues long. Per the germline V gene, CDR1 is MGHRA and CDR2 is YSYEKL. The CDR3, as DNA: TGCGCCAGCAGCCAAGAGCCAGGGGGAACAGTAACAGATACGCAGTATTTT. It is translated as CASSQEPGGTVTDTQYF.

The chain employs TRBV7-3 and TRBJ2-1; no firm D call. The CDR3 runs to 15 residues. Germline V gene lookup returns CDR1 SGHTA and CDR2 FQGTGA. V was trimmed by 1 base and J by 8 bases, leaving 15 bases between them. CDR3 in amino acids: CASSLSPGRRDEQFF. The DNA for the CDR3 is TGTGCCAGCAGCTTAAGCCCAGGTCGTCGGGATGAGCAGTTCTTC. The full variable domain, with the rest looked up from reference TRBV7-3 and TRBJ2-1, is GAGVSQTPSNKVTEKGKYVELRCDPISGHTALYWYRQSLGQGPEFLIYFQGTGAADDSGLPNDRFFAVRPEGSVSTLKIQRTERGDSAVYLCASSLSPGRRDEQFFGPGTRLTVL.

This clonotype was detected only a few times. V and J are TRBV13 and TRBJ1-1; the match to TRBD1 covers 7 bases. Germline-derived CDR1 and CDR2 are PRHDT and FYEKMQ (reference sequence). Trimming took 5 bases from V and 0 from J; bases not matched to a gene: 6. The CDR3 covers 15 residues. The CDR3 reads CASSPGQRMNTEAFF. The DNA of the CDR3 is TGTGCCAGCAGCCCGGGACAGCGTATGAACACTGAAGCTTTCTTT.

This clonotype was detected many times. This sequence joins TRBV11-2 and TRBJ1-2; possibly TRBD1 for D (5 bases). Deletions cut 4 bases from V and 0 bases from J, with 15 bases between. The V gene's germline CDR1 is SGHAT and CDR2 FQNNGV. The CDR3 consists of 16 residues. Here the CDR3 reads CASSWGGGTPNYGYTF. The DNA for the CDR3 is TGTGCCAGCAGCTGGGGGGGGGGTACTCCTAACTATGGCTACACCTTC. Based on the CDR3 plus reference TRBV11-2 and TRBJ1-2, the full variable domain is EAGVAQSPRYKIIEKRQSVAFWCNPISGHATLYWYQQILGQGPKLLIQFQNNGVVDDSQLPKDRFSAERLKGVDSTLKIQPAKLEDSAVYLCASSWGGGTPNYGYTFGSGTRLTVV.

This clonotype has a handful of counts. This chain uses TRBV19 with TRBJ2-1; 8 nucleotides match TRBD2. The germline gives CDR1 LNHDA, CDR2 SQIVND (reference sequence). With V trimmed by 8 bases and J by 8 bases, 11 bases remained unmatched. This CDR3 comprises 14 residues. DNA for the CDR3: TGTGCCAGTGGGGGACTAGTTCAGAGGGATGAGCAGTTCTTC. Residues: CASGGLVQRDEQFF.

The chain is built from TRBV15 and TRBJ1-1, with D perhaps matching TRBD1 (5 bases). V was clipped by 6 bases and J by 5 bases, with 13 bases between them. CDR3 length equals 13 residues. CDR1 is LNHNV, CDR2 YYDKDF, per germline (reference sequence). CDR3: CATRGAVRTEAFF. CDR3 sequence (DNA): TGTGCCACCAGAGGGGCGGTTAGGACTGAAGCTTTCTTT. The full variable domain, with the rest looked up from reference TRBV15 and TRBJ1-1, is DAMVIQNPRYQVTQFGKPVTLSCSQTLNHNVMYWYQQKSSQAPKLLFHYYDKDFNNEADTPDNFQSRRPNTSFCFLDIRSPGLGDTAMYLCATRGAVRTEAFFGQGTRLTVV.

This clonotype was counted at least ten times. CDR3 in DNA: TGTGCCAGCAGCCAAATCTCAGGGAAGCAGCCCCAGCATTTT. Its protein product is CASSQISGKQPQHF. The V and J genes are TRBV3-1 and TRBJ1-5; weak D call: TRBD1 (5 bases). The CDR3 loop spans 14 amino acids. Per germline, CDR1 LGHDT and CDR2 YNNKEL (reference sequence). Trimming left V 2 bases short and J 7 bases short, with 12 bases between.

This clonotype was counted between two and nine times. This may stem from a read error, because a much larger clone lies one nucleotide away. The chain has TRBV3-1 and TRBJ1-6, with D unclear. With 4 bases removed from V and 6 bases from J, the gap between germline ends came to 7 bases. Germline V CDR1 and CDR2: LGHDT, YNNKEL (reference sequence). The CDR3 covers 13 residues. The CDR3 DNA reads as TGTGCCAGCAGCCCCTTCTCTAATTCACCCCTCCACTTT. Translated, it gives CASSPFSNSPLHF.

This clonotype was counted between two and nine times. The V gene is TRBV20-1, the J gene TRBJ2-1; D remains unclear. The germline gives CDR1 DFQATT, CDR2 SNEGSKA (reference sequence). The CDR3 covers 12 residues. The germline V and J ends were trimmed by 8 bases and 8 bases, with 16 bases remaining between them. The CDR3 bases are TGCAGTATTCAGCGCGCGGAAGATGAGCAGTTCTTC. It encodes CSIQRAEDEQFF.

This clonotype turned up a few times. This chain connects TRBV10-1 to TRBJ2-1; either TRBD1 or TRBD2 may fit D (5 bases each). V was pared by 3 bases and J by 10 bases, with 22 bases between. The CDR3 sequence is 16 residues long. The germline V gene has CDR1 WNHNN and CDR2 SYGVQD (reference sequence). The CDR3 here is CASSDWKGPQGSEQFF. The CDR3 DNA reads TGCGCCAGCAGTGATTGGAAGGGACCGCAAGGGTCGGAGCAGTTCTTC.

This chain joins TRBV7-8 and TRBJ2-1; D may be TRBD2 (6 bases). V was cut by 0 bases and J by 0 bases, with 15 bases left in between. Germline values: CDR1 SGHVS, CDR2 FQNEAQ. The CDR3 runs to 18 residues. Written as DNA, the CDR3 is TGTGCCAGCAGCTTAGCGGGCCTTGCGGGAAGCTCCTACAATGAGCAGTTCTTC. Amino acids: CASSLAGLAGSSYNEQFF.

The genes are TRBV24-1 and TRBJ2-5; D tentatively fits TRBD1 or TRBD2 (5 bases each). This CDR3 is 12 amino acids long. Germline CDR1 is KGHDR and CDR2 is SFDVKD. V shed 4 bases and J shed 11 bases, with 13 bases lying between them. The CDR3 spells CATSDPGGRQYF. The DNA for the CDR3 is TGTGCCACCAGTGACCCTGGGGGAAGACAGTACTTC.

This chain uses TRBV5-1 with TRBJ2-1; D call uncertain. There are 13 residues in the CDR3. V lost 1 base to trimming and J lost 10 bases, with 12 bases between them. The germline V gene has CDR1 SGHRS and CDR2 YFSETQ. CDR3 nucleotide sequence: TGCGCCAGCAGCTTGTCCCCAACAACCGAGCAGTTCTTC. Protein product: CASSLSPTTEQFF.

This clonotype has a count of ten or more. V and J are TRBV7-8 and TRBJ1-4; a possible D gene is TRBD1 (5 bases). With 7 bases removed from V and 7 bases from J, the gap between germline ends came to 13 bases. Germline values: CDR1 SGHVS, CDR2 FQNEAQ. CDR3 length: 13 residues. For the CDR3, the DNA is TGTGCCAGCATGGGGGGGGATCGTGAAAAACTGTTTTTT. Translation gives CASMGGDREKLFF.

The chain recombines TRBV28 with TRBJ2-1; tentatively, D is TRBD1 (5 bases). The CDR3 runs to 16 residues. V was trimmed by 8 bases and J by 0 bases, leaving 17 bases between them. Germline CDR1 is MDHEN and CDR2 is SYDVKM. In DNA, the CDR3 is TGTGCCAGCCTCGAATCAGGGCCTAGCTCCTACAATGAGCAGTTCTTC. Translated: CASLESGPSSYNEQFF.

This clonotype came up many times. This chain joins TRBV6-1 and TRBJ1-2, with TRBD1 matching 8 bases. V shed 6 bases, J shed 5 bases, and the junction held 8 bases outside the gene matches. The CDR3 is 14 amino acids. CDR1 is MNHNS and CDR2 is SASEGT in the germline V gene. As DNA, the CDR3 is TGTGCCAGCAGCTACGGACAGGGACCTTATGGCTACACCTTC. As protein: CASSYGQGPYGYTF.

The table lists this clonotype with many counts. The rearrangement joins TRBV2 to TRBJ2-2, with TRBD2 as a possible D gene (6 bases). V lost 8 bases and J 1 base, leaving 11 bases between the germline ends. Germline V gene data show CDR1 as SNHLY and CDR2 as FYNNEI. The CDR3 covers 14 residues. The CDR3 is CASGAGVNTGELFF. Here the CDR3 DNA reads TGTGCCAGCGGAGCGGGTGTGAACACCGGGGAGCTGTTTTTT.

This clonotype was counted many times. V gene TRBV20-1 combines with J gene TRBJ2-1, with TRBD1 matching over 11 bases. Germline CDR1 is DFQATT and CDR2 is SNEGSKA (reference sequence). The CDR3 runs to 17 residues. The junction had 13 bases not matched to a gene; V was cut back by 6 bases and J by 3 bases. The CDR3 region is CSATDSGDRGGYNEQFF. The CDR3 DNA reads TGCAGTGCCACTGACAGCGGGGACAGGGGGGGCTACAATGAGCAGTTCTTC.

This clonotype was counted many times. The chain is built from TRBV15 and TRBJ2-7; unclear D gene. This CDR3 comprises 13 residues. The ends were cut back, 6 bases at V and 0 bases at J, with 9 bases in the middle. CDR1 is LNHNV, CDR2 YYDKDF, per germline (reference sequence). The CDR3 coding sequence is TGTGCCACCAGTCCCGCAATCTCCTACGAGCAGTACTTC. This codes for CATSPAISYEQYF.